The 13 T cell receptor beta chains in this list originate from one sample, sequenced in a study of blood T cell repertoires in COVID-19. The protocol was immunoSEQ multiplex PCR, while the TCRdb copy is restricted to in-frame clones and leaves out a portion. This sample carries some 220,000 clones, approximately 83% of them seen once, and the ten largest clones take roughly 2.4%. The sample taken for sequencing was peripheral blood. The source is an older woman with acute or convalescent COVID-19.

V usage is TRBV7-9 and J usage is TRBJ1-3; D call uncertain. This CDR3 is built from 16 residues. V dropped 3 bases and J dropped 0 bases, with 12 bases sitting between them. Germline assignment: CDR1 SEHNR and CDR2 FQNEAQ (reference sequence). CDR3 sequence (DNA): TGTGCCAGCAGCTTCGGAAGCGAAGGCTCTGGAAACACCATATATTTT. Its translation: CASSFGSEGSGNTIYF.

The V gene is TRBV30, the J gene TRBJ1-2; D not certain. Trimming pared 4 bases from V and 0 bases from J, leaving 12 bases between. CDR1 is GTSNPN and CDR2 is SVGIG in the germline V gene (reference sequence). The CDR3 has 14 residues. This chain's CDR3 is CAWKRGSSNYGYTF. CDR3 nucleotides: TGTGCCTGGAAGCGGGGATCATCTAACTATGGCTACACCTTC.

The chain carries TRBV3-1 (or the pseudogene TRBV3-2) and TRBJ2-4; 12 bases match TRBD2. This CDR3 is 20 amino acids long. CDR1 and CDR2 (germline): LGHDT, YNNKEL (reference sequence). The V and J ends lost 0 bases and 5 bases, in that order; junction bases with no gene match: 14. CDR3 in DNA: TGTGCCAGCAGCCAAGATCGGTCCGGAGGGCTAGCGGGGGGGCAAAACATTCAGTACTTC. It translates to CASSQDRSGGLAGGQNIQYF.

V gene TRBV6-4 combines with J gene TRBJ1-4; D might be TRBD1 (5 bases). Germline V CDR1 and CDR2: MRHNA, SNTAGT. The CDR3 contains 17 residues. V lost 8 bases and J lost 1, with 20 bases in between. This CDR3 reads CASHPAGVHRTNEKLFF. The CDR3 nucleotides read TGTGCCAGCCACCCCGCGGGGGTTCATAGAACTAATGAAAAACTGTTTTTT.

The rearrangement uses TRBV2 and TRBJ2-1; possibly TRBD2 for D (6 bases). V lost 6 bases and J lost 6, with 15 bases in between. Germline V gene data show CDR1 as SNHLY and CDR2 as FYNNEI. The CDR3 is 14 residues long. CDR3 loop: CASSVFGTFNEQFF. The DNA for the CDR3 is TGTGCCAGCAGCGTATTCGGGACTTTCAATGAGCAGTTCTTC.

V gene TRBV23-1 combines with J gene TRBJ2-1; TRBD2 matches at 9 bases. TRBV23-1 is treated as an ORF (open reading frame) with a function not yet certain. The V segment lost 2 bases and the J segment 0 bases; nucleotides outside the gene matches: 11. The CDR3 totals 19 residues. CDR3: CASSQPITSGLSSYNEQFF. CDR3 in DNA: TGCGCCAGCAGTCAACCAATTACTAGCGGGCTGAGCTCCTACAATGAGCAGTTCTTC.

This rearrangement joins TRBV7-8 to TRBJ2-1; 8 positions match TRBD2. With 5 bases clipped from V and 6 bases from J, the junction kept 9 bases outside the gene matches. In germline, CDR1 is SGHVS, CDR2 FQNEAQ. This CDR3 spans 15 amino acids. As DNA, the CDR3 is TGTGCCAGCAGCAAGAGCGGGGGCTTTTTCAATGAGCAGTTCTTC. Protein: CASSKSGGFFNEQFF.

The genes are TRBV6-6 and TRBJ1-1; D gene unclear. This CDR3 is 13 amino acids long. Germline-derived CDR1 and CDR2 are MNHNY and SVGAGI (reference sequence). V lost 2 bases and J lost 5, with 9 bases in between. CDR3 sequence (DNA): TGTGCCAGCAGTTACGCACAGAGTACTGAAGCTTTCTTT. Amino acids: CASSYAQSTEAFF.

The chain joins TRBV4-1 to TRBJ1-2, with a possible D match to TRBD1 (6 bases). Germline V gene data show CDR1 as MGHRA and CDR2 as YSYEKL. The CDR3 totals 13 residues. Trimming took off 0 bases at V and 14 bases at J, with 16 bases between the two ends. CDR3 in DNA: TGCGCCAGCAGCCAAGATCTCCAGGGGCGGGTAACCTTC. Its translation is CASSQDLQGRVTF.

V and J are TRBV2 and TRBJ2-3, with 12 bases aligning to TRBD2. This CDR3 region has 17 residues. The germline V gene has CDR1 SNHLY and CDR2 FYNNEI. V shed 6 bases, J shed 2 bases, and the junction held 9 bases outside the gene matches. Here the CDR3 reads CASRRSRLAGDTDTQYF. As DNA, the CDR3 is TGTGCCAGCAGAAGAAGTCGACTAGCGGGGGACACAGATACGCAGTATTTT.

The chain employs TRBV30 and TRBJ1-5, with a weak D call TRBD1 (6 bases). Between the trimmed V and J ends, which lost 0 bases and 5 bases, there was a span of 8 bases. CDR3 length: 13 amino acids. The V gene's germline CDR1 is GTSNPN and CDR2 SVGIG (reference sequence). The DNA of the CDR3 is TGTGCCTGGAGTGTCAAGGGGGATCAGCCCCAGCATTTT. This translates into CAWSVKGDQPQHF.

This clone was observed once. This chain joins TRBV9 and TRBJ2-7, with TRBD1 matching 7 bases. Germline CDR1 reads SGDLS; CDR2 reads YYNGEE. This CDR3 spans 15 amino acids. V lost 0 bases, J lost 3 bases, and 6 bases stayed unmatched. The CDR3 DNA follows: TGTGCCAGCAGCGTAGGGGACAGCACAAACTACGAGCAGTACTTC. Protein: CASSVGDSTNYEQYF.

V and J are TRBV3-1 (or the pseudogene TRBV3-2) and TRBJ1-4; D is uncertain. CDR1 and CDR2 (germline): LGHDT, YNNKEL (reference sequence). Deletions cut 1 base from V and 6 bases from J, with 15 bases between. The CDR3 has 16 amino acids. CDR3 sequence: CASSQGPGIRDEKLFF. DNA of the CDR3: TGTGCCAGCAGCCAAGGACCCGGGATAAGAGATGAAAAACTGTTTTTT.